These T cell receptor beta chains were read from a single sample in a study of T cell responses to AZD1222 COVID-19 vaccine. TCRdb's table, derived via immunoSEQ multiplex PCR, lists solely in-frame clones and lacks some. The data hold around 95,000 clones, with 87% observed a single time. The input for sequencing was peripheral blood, taken on day 0 of MenACWY control vaccination. The receptor set was obtained from an adult in good health. Each CDR3 is given with its conserved first and last residue. Fields, in order: clone size, V gene, J gene, D gene, CDR3 protein, CDR3 DNA. The D gene is left open where the match is weak. Not every row has a clone size; where given, it reads once, few, many or a size class.

NA	TRBV6-5	TRBJ1-5	NA	CASSYSREENQPQHF	TGTGCCAGCAGTTACTCCAGGGAGGAGAATCAGCCCCAGCATTTT
NA	TRBV6-5	TRBJ2-3	TRBD2	CASRLAGEDTDTQYF	TGTGCCAGCAGGCTAGCGGGGGAGGACACAGATACGCAGTATTTT
NA	TRBV10-2	TRBJ1-6	NA	CASSEWRGANSPLHF	TGCGCCAGCAGTGAGTGGCGGGGGGCGAATTCACCCCTCCACTTT
NA	TRBV12-3/TRBV12-4	TRBJ1-2	NA	CASSFGEAYGYTF	TGTGCCAGCAGTTTCGGAGAAGCCTATGGCTACACCTTC
NA	TRBV5-4	TRBJ2-3	NA	CASSLGPRQVGGDTQYF	TGTGCCAGCAGCTTGGGCCCCAGACAAGTTGGGGGGGATACGCAGTATTTT
NA	TRBV19	TRBJ1-1	NA	CASSMLSPGTENTEAFF	TGTGCCAGTAGTATGCTTTCACCTGGGACGGAGAACACTGAAGCTTTCTTT
NA	TRBV9	TRBJ2-5	NA	CASSVGGTAYQETQYF	TGTGCCAGCAGCGTAGGGGGGACTGCGTACCAAGAGACCCAGTACTTC
NA	TRBV27	TRBJ1-5	TRBD1	CASIMAGQGGTYSNQPQHF	TGTGCCAGCATCATGGCGGGACAGGGGGGGACTTATAGCAATCAGCCCCAGCATTTT
once	TRBV19	TRBJ2-5	NA	CASSINRKETQYF	TGTGCCAGTAGTATTAATAGAAAAGAGACCCAGTACTTC
NA	TRBV24-1	TRBJ2-1	NA	CATSADSYNEQFF	TGTGCCACCAGCGCGGACAGCTACAATGAGCAGTTCTTC
NA	TRBV28	TRBJ1-1	NA	CASSLSRFPEAFF	TGTGCCAGCAGTTTATCGAGGTTTCCTGAAGCTTTCTTT
NA	TRBV6-2/TRBV6-3	TRBJ2-3	NA	CASSYSKDTQYF	TGTGCCAGCAGTTACTCGAAAGATACGCAGTATTTT
NA	TRBV7-2	TRBJ1-2	NA	CASSLTLGEAYGYTF	TGTGCCAGCAGCCTGACCTTGGGCGAAGCGTATGGCTACACCTTC
NA	TRBV3-1/TRBV3-2	TRBJ1-4	NA	CASSRGQTNEKLFF	TGTGCCAGCAGCCGCGGACAGACTAATGAAAAACTGTTTTTT
NA	TRBV6-2/TRBV6-3	TRBJ2-2	NA	CASSGPANTGELFF	TGTGCCAGCAGCGGACCCGCGAACACCGGGGAGCTGTTTTTT
NA	TRBV18	TRBJ2-6	TRBD1	CASSPPGQGVAGANVLTF	TGTGCCAGCTCACCGCCCGGACAGGGGGTGGCTGGGGCCAACGTCCTGACTTTC
once	TRBV7-9	TRBJ2-1	NA	CASSSLPRGYNEQFF	TGTGCCAGCAGCTCCCTCCCCAGGGGCTACAATGAGCAGTTCTTC
NA	TRBV6-1	TRBJ1-4	NA	CASSEALGGTNEKLFF	TGTGCCAGCAGTGAAGCATTGGGGGGGACTAATGAAAAACTGTTTTTT